A selection of T cell receptor beta chains follows, all from one sample in a study of shared clonotypes between healthy human individuals. Profiled with immunoSEQ multiplex PCR; TCRdb holds only in-frame clones, not every one. The sample lists millions of clones, approximately 95% occurring once. Sequences were obtained from naive CD8+ T cells sorted from blood. These receptors were obtained from a man aged 18 to 29 in good health. Each CDR3 is given with its conserved first and last residue. A D gene is named only where the DNA matches it firmly. Part of the rows lack a size; the others show once, few, many or a class for expanded clones.

CDR3	DNA	D	size	V	J
CASSQVSVTGELFF	TGCGCCAGCAGCCAAGTTTCCGTCACCGGGGAGCTGTTTTTT	NA	NA	TRBV4-1	TRBJ2-2
CASSLTPGAYGNTIYF	TGTGCCAGCAGCCTCACCCCCGGGGCCTATGGAAACACCATATATTTT	NA	NA	TRBV13	TRBJ1-3
CASSVGRQSSTDTQYF	TGTGCCAGCAGCGTAGGGCGGCAGTCTAGCACAGATACGCAGTATTTT	NA	NA	TRBV9	TRBJ2-3
CASSYGTTYNEQFF	TGTGCCAGCAGTTACGGAACAACCTACAATGAGCAGTTCTTC	NA	NA	TRBV6-5	TRBJ2-1
CASSVAWGAQETQYF	TGTGCCAGCAGCGTAGCTTGGGGGGCCCAAGAGACCCAGTACTTC	NA	NA	TRBV9	TRBJ2-5
CASRLDREGETQYF	TGTGCCAGCAGGCTTGACAGGGAGGGAGAGACCCAGTACTTC	NA	NA	TRBV5-6	TRBJ2-5
CATLGLAGETQYF	TGTGCCACTCTCGGACTAGCGGGAGAGACCCAGTACTTC	TRBD2	NA	TRBV25-1	TRBJ2-5
CASSVGLAGVAAYNEQFF	TGTGCCAGCAGCGTGGGACTAGCGGGAGTGGCCGCCTACAATGAGCAGTTCTTC	TRBD2	NA	TRBV7-9	TRBJ2-1
CASSLGTHNEQFF	TGTGCCAGCAGCCTGGGGACTCACAATGAGCAGTTCTTC	NA	NA	TRBV7-6	TRBJ2-1
CASRPHSGQINTEAFF	TGTGCCAGCAGGCCCCATTCCGGGCAGATTAACACTGAAGCTTTCTTT	NA	NA	TRBV27	TRBJ1-1
CASSHGQPTDTQYF	TGTGCCAGCAGTCATGGACAGCCTACAGATACGCAGTATTTT	NA	NA	TRBV6-4	TRBJ2-3
CASSLSSYEQYF	TGTGCCAGCAGCTTATCCTCCTACGAGCAGTACTTC	NA	NA	TRBV7-9	TRBJ2-7
CASSLGSENVNEQFF	TGTGCCAGCAGTTTAGGGTCGGAGAACGTCAATGAGCAGTTCTTC	NA	NA	TRBV27	TRBJ2-1
CASSQDQGVPYNEQFF	TGCGCCAGCAGCCAAGATCAGGGTGTCCCCTACAATGAGCAGTTCTTC	NA	NA	TRBV4-1	TRBJ2-1
CASSLANSYEQYF	TGTGCCAGCAGTTTGGCCAACTCCTACGAGCAGTACTTC	NA	NA	TRBV28	TRBJ2-7
CASSLPKGYTF	TGTGCCAGCAGCTTACCGAAAGGCTACACCTTC	NA	NA	TRBV7-9	TRBJ1-2
CAISDDSGTFYNEQFF	TGTGCCATCAGTGATGATAGCGGGACTTTTTACAATGAGCAGTTCTTC	TRBD2	NA	TRBV10-3	TRBJ2-1
CASSPYPTSVYNEQFF	TGTGCCAGCAGCCCCTACCCTACTAGCGTGTACAATGAGCAGTTCTTC	TRBD2	NA	TRBV11-2	TRBJ2-1
CASSQGTGNEKLFF	TGCGCCAGCAGCCAAGGGACAGGGAATGAAAAACTGTTTTTT	TRBD1	NA	TRBV4-1	TRBJ1-4
CASSESGQGSYEQYF	TGTGCCAGCAGTGAGTCGGGACAGGGGTCCTACGAGCAGTACTTC	TRBD1	few	TRBV6-1	TRBJ2-7
CASSSRTSGSGNEQFF	TGTGCCAGCAGCTCCCGGACTAGCGGGAGTGGAAATGAGCAGTTCTTC	TRBD2	NA	TRBV7-6	TRBJ2-1
CASSLSGSSYNEQFF	TGTGCCAGCAGTTTATCGGGCTCCTCCTACAATGAGCAGTTCTTC	NA	NA	TRBV27	TRBJ2-1
CASSDRGLQPQHF	TGTGCCAGCAGTGACAGGGGGCTACAGCCCCAGCATTTT	TRBD1	NA	TRBV27	TRBJ1-5
CSVVVGNTEAFF	TGCAGCGTTGTCGTTGGGAACACTGAAGCTTTCTTT	NA	NA	TRBV29-1	TRBJ1-1
CASSHRLADEQFF	TGCGCCAGCAGCCACCGACTAGCGGATGAGCAGTTCTTC	TRBD2	NA	TRBV4-1	TRBJ2-1
CASSLLDGGTDTQYF	TGCGCCAGCAGCCTTTTAGACGGGGGCACAGATACGCAGTATTTT	NA	NA	TRBV4-3	TRBJ2-3
CASSTRTGTEHQPQHF	TGTGCCAGTAGTACGCGAACAGGGACGGAACATCAGCCCCAGCATTTT	NA	NA	TRBV19	TRBJ1-5
CSALGQDYEQYF	TGCAGCGCGCTCGGACAGGACTACGAGCAGTACTTC	TRBD1	NA	TRBV29-1	TRBJ2-7
CASSGGDRVANEKLFF	TGTGCCAGCAGCGGTGGGGACAGGGTAGCTAATGAAAAACTGTTTTTT	TRBD1	NA	TRBV9	TRBJ1-4
CASSLYPRGSDETQYF	TGTGCCAGCAGCTTATACCCCCGGGGGTCGGACGAGACCCAGTACTTC	NA	NA	TRBV11-2	TRBJ2-5
CASSYSGTGSDTQYF	TGTGCCAGCAGTTACTCCGGGACAGGTTCCGATACGCAGTATTTT	TRBD1	NA	TRBV6-5	TRBJ2-3
CASSVVGAVNEQFF	TGTGCCAGCAGCGTAGTTGGAGCAGTCAATGAGCAGTTCTTC	NA	NA	TRBV9	TRBJ2-1
CASSLGAVGEQYF	TGTGCCAGCAGCTTAGGAGCGGTAGGCGAGCAGTACTTC	NA	NA	TRBV7-2	TRBJ2-7
CASSLGQGGSTDTQYF	TGTGCCAGCAGCCTAGGACAGGGTGGTAGCACAGATACGCAGTATTTT	TRBD1	NA	TRBV11-3	TRBJ2-3
CASGERKGINNEQFF	TGTGCCAGCGGAGAACGAAAAGGAATTAACAATGAGCAGTTCTTC	NA	NA	TRBV5-6	TRBJ2-1
CASSRGSEETQYF	TGTGCCAGCAGCCGCGGGAGCGAAGAGACCCAGTACTTC	TRBD2	once	TRBV11-2	TRBJ2-5
CASSLDGGNEKLFF	TGCGCCAGCAGCCTAGATGGGGGAAATGAAAAACTGTTTTTT	NA	once	TRBV5-1	TRBJ1-4
CASSDLAGGPRSSNEQYF	TGCGCCAGCAGCGATCTAGCGGGGGGGCCGAGAAGTAGTAACGAGCAGTACTTC	TRBD2	NA	TRBV5-1	TRBJ2-7
CASNGGGRNEQYF	TGTGCCAGTAACGGGGGAGGGCGTAACGAGCAGTACTTC	TRBD2	NA	TRBV19	TRBJ2-7
CASSGTETVYEQYF	TGTGCCAGCAGTGGGACAGAGACGGTCTACGAGCAGTACTTC	TRBD1	NA	TRBV6-6	TRBJ2-7
CASSFNPTREAFF	TGTGCCAGCAGTTTTAATCCCACACGAGAAGCTTTCTTT	NA	NA	TRBV28	TRBJ1-1
CASSQDWESGFINSPLHF	TGCGCCAGCAGCCAAGATTGGGAATCCGGGTTTATTAATTCACCCCTCCACTTT	NA	NA	TRBV4-3	TRBJ1-6
CASSDLTGVIGGYTF	TGTGCCAGCAGTGACCTGACAGGCGTGATCGGTGGCTACACCTTC	NA	NA	TRBV2	TRBJ1-2
CASSLQGADYGYTF	TGTGCCAGCAGTCTACAGGGGGCCGACTATGGCTACACCTTC	TRBD1	NA	TRBV5-4	TRBJ1-2
CASSLVSGLNTEAFF	TGTGCCAGCAGCTTAGTCTCAGGGCTGAACACTGAAGCTTTCTTT	NA	NA	TRBV7-9	TRBJ1-1
CASSPWGGYYEQYF	TGTGCCAGCAGCCCTTGGGGTGGCTACTACGAGCAGTACTTC	NA	NA	TRBV5-6	TRBJ2-7
CASSLDSYNYGYTF	TGTGCCAGCAGCTTGGACAGTTATAACTATGGCTACACCTTC	NA	few	TRBV11-2	TRBJ1-2
CASSHVGLLGLAGYSYEQYF	TGTGCCAGCAGCCATGTGGGGCTGTTAGGACTAGCGGGGTACTCCTACGAGCAGTACTTC	TRBD2	NA	TRBV14	TRBJ2-7
CASRVSGGNEQFF	TGTGCCAGCAGGGTTAGCGGGGGCAATGAGCAGTTCTTC	TRBD2	NA	TRBV28	TRBJ2-1
CASQPGPQNTGELFF	TGTGCCAGCCAACCGGGACCACAGAACACCGGGGAGCTGTTTTTT	NA	NA	TRBV7-3	TRBJ2-2
CASSQTGTGVYEQYF	TGCGCCAGCAGCCAAACCGGGACAGGGGTCTACGAGCAGTACTTC	TRBD1	few	TRBV4-1	TRBJ2-7
CASSDRVGNTIYF	TGCGCCAGCAGCGACAGGGTTGGAAACACCATATATTTT	TRBD1	once	TRBV4-1	TRBJ1-3
CASTFNRDSGANVLTF	TGTGCCAGCACCTTCAACAGGGACTCTGGGGCCAACGTCCTGACTTTC	NA	NA	TRBV9	TRBJ2-6